Following are 30 T cell receptor beta chains from one sample sequenced in a study of molecular identifiers for immune sequencing clone quantification. TCRdb ran MiXCR on the PCR reads and lists one entry per CDR3 protein. Of some 320,000 distinct CDR3 sequences listed, 20% to 25% were seen once; the top ten hold about 0.79%. The sequencing input was naive CD8+ T cells from blood, with Jurkat cell RNA spiked in. Subset described: FACS-sorted CD8+CD4-CCR7+CD45RA+ naive T cells. All receptors derive from a human donor in good health. Some libraries in this study had Jurkat cell RNA spiked in.

Details on this clonotype: This may come from a read error, since a much larger clone is one base off. The rearrangement joins TRBV7-9 to TRBJ2-5; possible D gene TRBD2, 5 bases. V was cut by 5 bases and J by 5 bases, with 15 bases left in between. There are 14 residues in the CDR3. CDR1 and CDR2 (germline): SEHNR, FQNEAQ (reference sequence). The CDR3 bases are TGTGCCAGCAGCGACGGGATACCCGGCGAGACCCAGTACTTC. This translates into CASSDGIPGETQYF.

This clonotype appeared many times. This chain links TRBV2 with TRBJ2-6; 7 bases are shared with TRBD1. The V segment lost 10 bases and the J segment 3 bases; nucleotides outside the gene matches: 3. The germline CDR1 and CDR2 sequences are SNHLY and FYNNEI. The CDR3 contains 13 residues. This CDR3 is CATTGVGANVLTF. CDR3 coding DNA: TGTGCCACCACAGGGGTTGGGGCCAACGTCCTGACTTTC.

In its sample, this clonotype was seen many times. The chain uses TRBV5-1 and TRBJ2-1; possible D gene TRBD1, 5 bases. V lost 2 bases and J lost 1, with 7 bases in between. The CDR3 spans 14 residues. The germline V gene has CDR1 SGHRS and CDR2 YFSETQ. Here the CDR3 reads CASSFPGSYNEQFF. The CDR3 DNA follows: TGCGCCAGCAGCTTTCCAGGGTCCTACAATGAGCAGTTCTTC.

The V call is TRBV27, the J call TRBJ2-3; a weak D match, TRBD1 (5 bases). Trimming took off 5 bases at V and 6 bases at J, with 18 bases between the two ends. Germline loops: CDR1 MNHEY, CDR2 SMNVEV (reference sequence). The CDR3 has 15 residues. The CDR3 spells CASSPLVRVGDTQYF. The CDR3, as DNA: TGTGCCAGCAGTCCCCTTGTCAGGGTGGGGGATACGCAGTATTTT.

This clonotype was seen ten or more times. The J gene is TRBJ2-3, the V gene TRBV20-1; TRBD1 might be the D (6 bases). This CDR3 spans 18 amino acids. Trimming removed 0 bases from V and 0 bases from J, with 19 bases in between. Germline CDR1 and CDR2: DFQATT and SNEGSKA (reference sequence). The CDR3 DNA follows: TGCAGTGCTAGAGATCGGGTCGGACAGCAAACTAGCACAGATACGCAGTATTTT. Translated: CSARDRVGQQTSTDTQYF.

This clonotype came up many times. This chain links TRBV6-5 with TRBJ1-1; D not resolved. V was clipped by 8 bases and J by 0 bases, with 10 bases between them. This CDR3 spans 13 amino acids. Germline V gene lookup returns CDR1 MNHEY and CDR2 SVGAGI. CDR3 residues: CASFPELNTEAFF. CDR3 nucleotide sequence: TGTGCCAGCTTCCCAGAGCTGAACACTGAAGCTTTCTTT.

This clonotype was counted many times. CDR3 in DNA: TGTGCCAGCAGCCTACAAGAGACCCAGTACTTC. Amino acids: CASSLQETQYF. This chain links TRBV7-9 with TRBJ2-5; D not resolved. V lost 5 bases and J lost 2, with 3 bases in between. The CDR3 loop spans 11 amino acids. Germline CDR1 is SEHNR and CDR2 is FQNEAQ (reference sequence). The full variable domain, completed using reference TRBV7-9 and TRBJ2-5, is DTGVSQNPRHKITKRGQNVTFRCDPISEHNRLYWYRQTLGQGPEFLTYFQNEAQLEKSRLLSDRFSAERPKGSFSTLEIQRTEQGDSAMYLCASSLQETQYFGPGTRLLVL.

This clonotype has at least ten counts. This chain connects TRBV5-6 to TRBJ1-1; the D is unclear. The V and J ends lost 4 bases and 0 bases respectively, with 13 bases between them. This CDR3 comprises 15 residues. From germline, CDR1 is SGHDT and CDR2 YYEEEE. CDR3 sequence (DNA): TGTGCCAGCAGCCCATGGGAGAGCTTGAACACTGAAGCTTTCTTT. Translating gives CASSPWESLNTEAFF. The full variable domain, completed using reference TRBV5-6 and TRBJ1-1, is DAGVTQSPTHLIKTRGQQVTLRCSPKSGHDTVSWYQQALGQGPQFIFQYYEEEERQRGNFPDRFSGHQFPNYSSELNVNALLLGDSALYLCASSPWESLNTEAFFGQGTRLTVV.

The chain couples TRBV7-9 to TRBJ2-2, with 9 bases identical to TRBD1. The CDR3 sequence is 16 residues long. Germline CDR1 reads SEHNR; CDR2 reads FQNEAQ (reference sequence). Trimming took 5 bases from V and 6 from J; bases not matched to a gene: 10. This CDR3 reads CASSPPDRGKAGELFF. CDR3 sequence (DNA): TGTGCCAGCAGCCCCCCGGACAGGGGTAAAGCCGGGGAGCTGTTTTTT.

The rearrangement links TRBV6-2 or TRBV6-3 to TRBJ2-2; TRBD2 aligns across 10 bases. The CDR3 has 16 residues. Germline loops: CDR1 MNHEY, CDR2 SVGEGT. V trimming: 7 bases; J trimming: 0 bases; junction bases outside the gene matches: 5. This chain's CDR3 is CASTIAGGPNTGELFF. As DNA, the CDR3 is TGTGCCAGCACTATAGCGGGAGGCCCGAACACCGGGGAGCTGTTTTTT.

This clonotype was picked up one time. A much bigger clone sits one base away, suggesting this may be a read error. The V and J genes are TRBV27 and TRBJ1-5, with 8 bases matching TRBD1. Germline V CDR1 and CDR2: MNHEY, SMNVEV (reference sequence). There are 14 residues in the CDR3. CDR3 residues: CASRKGQVNQPQRF. The CDR3 DNA reads as TGTGCCAGCAGAAAGGGACAGGTTAATCAGCCCCAGCGTTTT.

V is TRBV19 and J is TRBJ1-3, with 7 bases that match TRBD1. The CDR3 sequence is 15 residues long. CDR1 and CDR2 (germline): LNHDA, SQIVND (reference sequence). V trimming: 6 bases; J trimming: 0 bases; junction bases outside the gene matches: 5. This CDR3 is CASSLRGDSGNTIYF. The CDR3, as DNA: TGTGCCAGTAGCCTCAGGGGGGACTCTGGAAACACCATATATTTT. Combining the CDR3 with reference TRBV19 and TRBJ1-3 gives the whole variable domain DGGITQSPKYLFRKEGQNVTLSCEQNLNHDAMYWYRQDPGQGLRLIYYSQIVNDFQKGDIAEGYSVSREKKESFPLTVTSAQKNPTAFYLCASSLRGDSGNTIYFGEGSWLTVV.

This clonotype occurred once. The germline gene is not matched at one end of the junction; a read error may be the cause. V is TRBV7-9 and J is TRBJ1-1; D gene uncertain. CDR1 SEHNR and CDR2 FQNEAQ come from the germline V gene (reference sequence). CDR3 length: 14 amino acids. CDR3 sequence: CASNLARMITEAFF. DNA of the CDR3: TGTGCCAGCAACTTAGCGCGTATGATCACTGAAGCTTTCTTT.

This clonotype was picked up many times. The chain combines TRBV19 with TRBJ2-1, with D tentatively TRBD1 (6 bases). This CDR3 has 13 amino acids. CDR1 is LNHDA and CDR2 is SQIVND in the germline V gene (reference sequence). V was cut by 4 bases and J by 4 bases, with 8 bases left in between. CDR3 sequence reads: CASSRDTYNEQFF. In DNA, the CDR3 is TGTGCCAGTAGTAGGGACACATACAATGAGCAGTTCTTC.

The gene calls are TRBV6-2 or TRBV6-3 and TRBJ1-1; D may be TRBD1 (6 bases). Trimming took 5 bases from V and 0 from J, leaving 22 bases between them. This CDR3 spans 18 amino acids. CDR1 is MNHEY, CDR2 SVGEGT, per germline. The CDR3 DNA reads TGTGCCAGCAGTCTAAGAGTAAAGGACAGCTTCCTGAACACTGAAGCTTTCTTT. It codes for CASSLRVKDSFLNTEAFF.

This clonotype was detected only a few times. The chain links TRBV30 to TRBJ2-7; unclear D gene. The CDR3 extends over 14 amino acids. In germline, CDR1 is GTSNPN, CDR2 SVGIG (reference sequence). Trimming left V 0 bases short and J 5 bases short, with 14 bases between. The CDR3 DNA is TGTGCCTGGAGTGTCAGTAGCTCTTTTGACGAGCAGTACTTC. It yields the protein CAWSVSSSFDEQYF.

This clonotype was recorded at least ten times. The chain carries TRBV7-7 and TRBJ2-2; possibly TRBD2 for D (6 bases). The V and J ends lost 5 bases and 4 bases respectively, with 11 bases between them. The germline gives CDR1 SSHAT, CDR2 FNYEAQ (reference sequence). This CDR3 has 14 residues. Here the CDR3 reads CASSPPGLTGELFF. The CDR3 DNA is TGTGCCAGCAGCCCCCCGGGACTCACCGGGGAGCTGTTTTTT.

This clonotype was seen more than once but under ten times. The chain joins TRBV4-1 to TRBJ2-7; 10 bases line up with TRBD2. Germline-derived CDR1 and CDR2 are MGHRA and YSYEKL. CDR3 length: 16 amino acids. The trim removed 0 bases at V and 2 bases at J, leaving 4 bases unmatched. The DNA of the CDR3 is TGCGCCAGCAGCCAAGAACTAGCGGGGCTACCCTACGAGCAGTACTTC. Residues: CASSQELAGLPYEQYF.

This clonotype was seen ten or more times. The J gene is TRBJ2-1, the V gene TRBV12-3 or TRBV12-4; TRBD1 agrees at 8 bases. The CDR3 sequence is 15 residues long. V lost 6 bases, J lost 0 bases, and 4 bases stayed unmatched. CDR3 loop: CASSKQGGSYNEQFF. The DNA for the CDR3 is TGTGCCAGCAGCAAACAGGGGGGCTCCTACAATGAGCAGTTCTTC.

The table lists this clonotype with a few counts. Just one base apart from a much larger clone, this may be a read error. V is TRBV7-9 and J is TRBJ2-3; 9 nucleotides align to TRBD1. There are 15 residues in the CDR3. The J segment lost 8 bases and the V segment lost 5 bases, leaving 11 bases of the junction unmatched. Germline values: CDR1 SEHNR, CDR2 FQNEAQ (reference sequence). CDR3 nucleotides: TGTGCCAGCAGCCGGATTACAGGGGGCGCAGGTACGCAGTATTTT. Translation: CASSRITGGAGTQYF.

This clonotype was counted many times. V gene TRBV4-2 combines with J gene TRBJ1-1; D is unresolved. CDR1 is LGHNA and CDR2 is YNFKEQ in the germline V gene. Deletions cut 1 base from V and 2 bases from J, with 5 bases between. The CDR3 totals 13 residues. Written as DNA, the CDR3 is TGTGCCAGCAGCCAAGCGAGTAACACTGAAGCTTTCTTT. It encodes CASSQASNTEAFF.

Only a few counts were recorded for this clonotype. The rearrangement uses TRBV4-3 and TRBJ2-3; 7 nucleotides match TRBD1. This CDR3 region has 15 residues. Losses at the gene ends were 5 bases for V and 4 bases for J; bases not matched to a gene: 9. Germline loops: CDR1 LGHNA, CDR2 YSLEER. The CDR3, as DNA: TGCGCCAGCAGCAGATGGACAGGAGCCTCAGATACGCAGTATTTT. Translating it yields CASSRWTGASDTQYF.

A note on this clonotype: At one of its ends the junction is not consistent with the germline gene, which may arise from a read error. This chain connects TRBV29-1 to TRBJ2-3; TRBD2 matches 9 bases. The CDR3 loop spans 15 amino acids. Germline CDR1 reads SQVTM; CDR2 reads ANQGSEA. The CDR3 DNA reads as TGCGGCGTTTCTAAGCGGGGGGCTAGCACAGATACGCAGTATTTT. It yields the protein CGVSKRGASTDTQYF.

A remark on this clonotype: This may be a read error, as it is one base from a much larger clone. The rearrangement links TRBV6-5 to TRBJ2-2; tentatively, D is TRBD2 (7 bases). This CDR3 region has 12 residues. Germline CDR1 MNHEY, CDR2 SVGAGI. The chain's CDR3 is CASSYEGGEPFF. As DNA, the CDR3 is TGTGCCAGCAGTTACGAGGGGGGGGAGCCGTTTTTT.

This clonotype was seen many times. This sequence joins TRBV20-1 and TRBJ2-3; 10 bases fit TRBD2. Per the germline V gene, CDR1 is DFQATT and CDR2 is SNEGSKA (reference sequence). This CDR3 is built from 17 residues. Trimming took 0 bases from V and 0 from J; bases not matched to a gene: 6. CDR3 DNA sequence: TGCAGTGCTAGAGATTGGACTAGCGGTACGAGCACAGATACGCAGTATTTT. This codes for CSARDWTSGTSTDTQYF.

Turning to this clonotype: A read error may account for a junction end that differs from germline. This chain connects TRBV12-5 to TRBJ2-1; perhaps TRBD2 as D (7 bases). This CDR3 region has 18 residues. Germline values: CDR1 LGHNT, CDR2 FRNRAP. The CDR3 reads CASGPAQGGGAAWDERFF. CDR3 sequence (DNA): TGTGCTAGTGGTCCAGCCCAGGGAGGGGGGGCCGCTTGGGATGAGCGGTTCTTC.

This clonotype was picked up many times. The chain links TRBV7-9 to TRBJ2-1; no clear D. CDR3 size: 15 residues. Germline values: CDR1 SEHNR, CDR2 FQNEAQ (reference sequence). The V and J ends lost 8 bases and 7 bases respectively, with 21 bases between them. The CDR3 nucleotides are TGTGCCAGCCAGAACAAACATCACGTTGGAAATGAGCAGTTCTTC. This sequence encodes CASQNKHHVGNEQFF.

The sample holds many counts of this clonotype. The rearrangement joins TRBV7-9 to TRBJ2-7; D perhaps matches TRBD1 (5 bases). Germline V gives CDR1 SEHNR, CDR2 FQNEAQ (reference sequence). CDR3 length equals 13 residues. V dropped 4 bases and J dropped 3 bases, with 10 bases sitting between them. The CDR3 region is CASSWGPDYEQYF. The DNA of the CDR3 is TGTGCCAGCAGCTGGGGCCCCGACTACGAGCAGTACTTC.

This clonotype was recorded at least ten times. V usage is TRBV7-2 and J usage is TRBJ2-1; D gene ambiguous. Germline CDR1 and CDR2: SGHTA and FQGNSA. The CDR3 length is 14 residues. Deletions cut 2 bases from V and 5 bases from J, with 10 bases between. The CDR3 nucleotides are TGTGCCAGCAGCTTATTATCCGCGGACAATGAGCAGTTCTTC. Its translation: CASSLLSADNEQFF.

CDR3 sequence: CAISSGLAGHTDTQYF. CDR3 nucleotides: TGTGCCATCAGCTCAGGACTAGCGGGGCACACAGATACGCAGTATTTT. This chain links TRBV10-3 with TRBJ2-3, with 12 bases matching TRBD2. CDR3 length: 16 residues. Germline V gives CDR1 ENHRY, CDR2 SYGVKD. The trim removed 6 bases at V and 2 bases at J, leaving 6 bases unmatched.